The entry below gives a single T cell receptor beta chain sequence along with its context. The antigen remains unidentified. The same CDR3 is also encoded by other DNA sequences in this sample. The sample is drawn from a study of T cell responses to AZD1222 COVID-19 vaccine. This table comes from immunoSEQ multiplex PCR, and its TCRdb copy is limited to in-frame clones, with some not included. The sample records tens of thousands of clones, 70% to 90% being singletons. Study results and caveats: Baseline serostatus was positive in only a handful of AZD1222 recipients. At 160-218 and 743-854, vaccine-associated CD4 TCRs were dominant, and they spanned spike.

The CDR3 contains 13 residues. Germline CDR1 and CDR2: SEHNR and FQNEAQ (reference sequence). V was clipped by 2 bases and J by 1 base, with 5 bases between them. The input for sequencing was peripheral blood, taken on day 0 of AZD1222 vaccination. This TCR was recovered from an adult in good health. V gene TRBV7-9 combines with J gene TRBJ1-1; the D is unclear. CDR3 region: CASSLQENTEAFF. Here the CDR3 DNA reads TGTGCCAGCAGCTTACAAGAGAACACTGAAGCTTTCTTT. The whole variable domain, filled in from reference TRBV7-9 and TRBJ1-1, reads DTGVSQNPRHKITKRGQNVTFRCDPISEHNRLYWYRQTLGQGPEFLTYFQNEAQLEKSRLLSDRFSAERPKGSFSTLEIQRTEQGDSAMYLCASSLQENTEAFFGQGTRLTVV.